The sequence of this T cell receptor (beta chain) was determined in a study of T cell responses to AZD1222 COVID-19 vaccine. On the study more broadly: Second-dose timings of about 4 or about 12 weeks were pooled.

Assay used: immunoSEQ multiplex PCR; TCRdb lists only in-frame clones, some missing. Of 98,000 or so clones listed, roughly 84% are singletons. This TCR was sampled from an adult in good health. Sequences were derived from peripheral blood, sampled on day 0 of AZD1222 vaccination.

This chain's CDR3 is CASSPQGQGWDTIYF. CDR3 in DNA: TGTGCCAGCAGCCCGCAGGGACAGGGCTGGGACACCATATATTTT. This chain connects TRBV2 to TRBJ1-3, with 9 bases matching TRBD1. This CDR3 is 15 amino acids long. Losses at the gene ends were 6 bases for V and 8 bases for J; bases not matched to a gene: 11. Germline V gene sequence: CDR1 SNHLY, CDR2 FYNNEI.